This TCR beta chain was sequenced during a study of CD8+ T cells in alopecia areata. Study-wide points: Between patients, shared TCR sequences were less clear than in mice. This was possibly due in part to HLA diversity in the patient population. Alopecia totalis/universalis scalp especially showed more expanded CD8+ clones than normal scalp.

CDR3 length equals 13 residues. Trimming shortened V by 1 base and J by 8 bases, and 11 bases separated the two germline ends. Per germline, CDR1 SNHLY and CDR2 FYNNEI. Notes on this clone: Its antigen is still unknown.

Sequencing relied on a cDNA template that was reverse transcribed from extracted RNA. Here immunoSEQ multiplex PCR was the method, and the copy in TCRdb shows in-frame clones only, minus some. The data contain some 190,000 clones, less than 70% of them singletons. Stated treatment: oral pan-JAK inhibitor, 5-10 mg twice daily. Researchers picked out CD4+ and CD8+ T cells from PBMCs by sorting. The chain combines TRBV2 with TRBJ1-1; D is perhaps TRBD1 (5 bases). The sequencing used CD4+ T cells sorted from blood, collected at week 49, from a patient treated with tofacitinib. The clonotype comes from a human donor with alopecia areata. CDR3 protein: CASSEVGTGEAFF. In DNA, the CDR3 is TGTGCCAGCAGTGAAGTGGGAACAGGAGAAGCTTTCTTT.